This TCR beta chain stems from a study of blood T cell repertoires in COVID-19. Overall study: The origin of the acute and convalescent COVID-19 samples was the United States, Italy and Spain. PBMCs, B-cell-depleted T cells, or T cells provided the cDNA or gDNA that made up the material.

Source study methods: Quantification of nucleated cells was approximated via reference gene primer amplification. Some clones are missing from TCRdb's copy, which holds only in-frame ones; the method was immunoSEQ multiplex PCR. The DNA was the basis for D and trimming; V, J and clone size are from that table. The sample lists 200,000 to 250,000 clones; around 90% were seen once. This TCR derives from a young man with active or convalescent COVID-19. The material sequenced was peripheral blood.

The CDR3 DNA reads TGCGCCAGCAGCTTGGGATCTTCAGGGCCCCTCTACGAGCAGTACTTC. Translated, it gives CASSLGSSGPLYEQYF. The J gene is TRBJ2-7, the V gene TRBV5-1; TRBD1 is a possible D gene (5 bases). The V gene's germline CDR1 is SGHRS and CDR2 YFSETQ. The CDR3 loop spans 16 amino acids. Trimming cost V 0 bases and J 3 bases, with 16 bases left between them.